These 15 T cell receptor beta chains were all obtained from the same sample, sequenced in a study of blood T cell repertoires in COVID-19. Measured with immunoSEQ multiplex PCR; TCRdb has only the in-frame clones, and not every one. This table holds some 140,000 clones, 75% to 95% found once. The specimen was peripheral blood. The receptors originated from a man in his fifties with acute or convalescent COVID-19.

This clone was recorded once. V usage is TRBV28 and J usage is TRBJ2-1; D gene unclear. Per germline, CDR1 MDHEN and CDR2 SYDVKM. Between the trimmed V and J ends, which lost 6 bases and 10 bases, there was a span of 19 bases. This CDR3 contains 14 residues. CDR3 in DNA: TGTGCCAGCAGCTCCCCCCCGGGTCTTAACGAGCAGTTCTTC. This encodes CASSSPPGLNEQFF.

The chain employs TRBV13 and TRBJ1-5; 7 positions match TRBD1. Germline V CDR1 and CDR2: PRHDT, FYEKMQ (reference sequence). The CDR3 spans 14 residues. Trimming at V came to 4 bases and at J to 4 bases, leaving 4 bases not matched to a gene. Here the CDR3 reads CASSSGQDNQPQHF. DNA of the CDR3: TGTGCCAGCAGCTCCGGACAGGATAATCAGCCCCAGCATTTT.

V and J are TRBV7-2 and TRBJ2-5; a possible D gene is TRBD2 (6 bases). This CDR3 region has 13 residues. CDR1 and CDR2 from the germline V gene are SGHTA and FQGNSA. Deletions cut 8 bases from V and 2 bases from J, with 12 bases between. This chain's CDR3 is CASARGIQETQYF. Written as DNA, the CDR3 is TGTGCCAGCGCCCGGGGGATTCAAGAGACCCAGTACTTC.

J is TRBJ2-7 and V is TRBV5-1, with D possibly being TRBD1 (6 bases). The CDR3 has 13 amino acids. The V gene's germline CDR1 is SGHRS and CDR2 YFSETQ. Trimming cost V 4 bases and J 2 bases, with 10 bases left between them. The CDR3 DNA sequence: TGCGCCAGCAGCCCCTGGACAGCCTACGAGCAGTACTTC. It translates to CASSPWTAYEQYF.

The rearrangement uses TRBV27 and TRBJ2-3; 13 bases line up with TRBD2. Germline trimming cut 7 bases from V and 7 bases from J; bases unmatched to any gene: 8. There are 15 residues in the CDR3. Germline V gene sequence: CDR1 MNHEY, CDR2 SMNVEV (reference sequence). CDR3 in amino acids: CASTLLAGGPYTQYF. In DNA, the CDR3 is TGTGCCAGCACCCTACTAGCGGGGGGGCCATATACGCAGTATTTT.

The chain uses TRBV28 and TRBJ2-7, with D possibly TRBD1 on 7 matching bases. The CDR3 totals 16 residues. Trimming removed 6 bases at V and 5 bases at J, with 23 bases between. Germline CDR1 reads MDHEN; CDR2 reads SYDVKM. This CDR3 reads CASRPSGDRSLNEQYV. CDR3 DNA sequence: TGTGCCAGCAGGCCCTCGGGGGACAGATCCTTGAACGAGCAGTACGTC.

The chain has TRBV28 and TRBJ1-2; 7 bases are a match to TRBD1. The length of the CDR3 is 15 residues. The germline gives CDR1 MDHEN, CDR2 SYDVKM. V dropped 10 bases and J dropped 2; count of bases not matched to a gene: 13. This CDR3 reads CATHDRATTNYGYTF. As DNA, the CDR3 is TGTGCCACCCATGACAGGGCCACTACAAACTATGGCTACACCTTC.

This clone occurred once. The rearrangement joins TRBV28 to TRBJ1-2; the match to TRBD1 covers 7 bases. This CDR3 is 14 amino acids long. J gave up 3 bases and V 6 bases, and 7 bases lay outside the gene matches. In germline, CDR1 is MDHEN, CDR2 SYDVKM. In nucleotides, the CDR3 is TGTGCCAGCAGGTTAGACAGGGAAGACTATGGCTACACCTTC. It yields the protein CASRLDREDYGYTF.

The chain combines TRBV7-9 with TRBJ2-1, with 7 bases lining up with TRBD2. This CDR3 is 17 amino acids long. V gave up 4 bases and J gave up 6 bases; unmatched junction bases: 15. Germline loops: CDR1 SEHNR, CDR2 FQNEAQ (reference sequence). DNA for the CDR3: TGTGCCAGCAGCTCACCCGCCCTGGTCCCGGGGGGCAATGAGCAGTTCTTC. Translated, it gives CASSSPALVPGGNEQFF.

The genes are TRBV7-2 and TRBJ1-4, with a possible D match to TRBD1 (5 bases). The CDR3 is 14 amino acids. V lost 5 bases and J 7 bases, leaving 14 bases between the germline ends. Per the germline V gene, CDR1 is SGHTA and CDR2 is FQGNSA. CDR3 nucleotide sequence: TGTGCCAGCAGCCCGACAGCTTCGGGTGAAAAACTGTTTTTT. As protein: CASSPTASGEKLFF.

The J gene is TRBJ1-3, the V gene TRBV3-1 (or the pseudogene TRBV3-2); 11 nucleotides agree with TRBD1. V was pared by 3 bases and J by 5 bases, with 3 bases of the junction left unmatched. The CDR3 sequence is 15 residues long. Germline V gene lookup returns CDR1 LGHDT and CDR2 YNNKEL (reference sequence). The chain's CDR3 is CASSQGDRGRNTIYF. The DNA of the CDR3 is TGTGCCAGCAGCCAGGGGGACAGGGGGAGAAACACCATATATTTT.

This chain links TRBV6-5 with TRBJ2-3; 7 nucleotides line up with TRBD2. V dropped 6 bases and J dropped 1; count of bases not matched to a gene: 1. CDR3 length: 13 residues. Germline V gene lookup returns CDR1 MNHEY and CDR2 SVGAGI. CDR3 residues: CASRGLGTDTQYF. The CDR3 DNA follows: TGTGCCAGCAGAGGACTAGGCACAGATACGCAGTATTTT.

This sequence joins TRBV28 and TRBJ2-3; D might be TRBD2 (5 bases). Trimming took 8 bases from V and 1 from J, leaving 7 bases between them. There are 12 residues in the CDR3. From germline, CDR1 is MDHEN and CDR2 SYDVKM. This CDR3 is CASDGGTDTQYF. Written as DNA, the CDR3 is TGTGCCAGCGACGGGGGCACAGATACGCAGTATTTT.

The chain is built from TRBV11-1 and TRBJ1-1; 7 nucleotides agree with TRBD1. CDR3 length: 14 residues. Germline V gene lookup returns CDR1 SGHAT and CDR2 FQDESV (reference sequence). V lost 5 bases and J lost 7; bases outside the gene matches: 10. This chain's CDR3 is CASSGGDRANEAFF. In nucleotides, the CDR3 is TGTGCCAGCAGCGGAGGGGACAGAGCAAATGAAGCTTTCTTT.

The rearrangement links TRBV3-1 (or the pseudogene TRBV3-2) to TRBJ1-3, with D perhaps matching TRBD1 (6 bases). Germline-derived CDR1 and CDR2 are LGHDT and YNNKEL (reference sequence). With 1 base removed from V and 4 bases from J, the gap between germline ends came to 14 bases. This CDR3 has 16 residues. The CDR3 loop reads CASSQGAGASGNTIYF. CDR3 bases: TGTGCCAGCAGCCAAGGGGCGGGGGCAAGCGGAAACACCATATATTTT.